This entry concerns a single T cell receptor beta chain. Its target is unknown. The data originate from a study of T cells expressing NK-cell markers. Study background: Repertoires of TCR beta were obtained from T cells sorted as CD3+CD56+NKG2C+, CD3+CD56+NKG2C- and CD3+CD56-NKG2C+. With respect to HCMV, seven of the eight sequenced donors were seropositive, and one was seronegative.

Making the TCR beta cDNA relied on 5'RACE template switching with UMIs. TCRdb re-analyzed the 5' RACE reads; it lists each CDR3 protein once, without DNA. The sample has around 550,000 distinct CDR3 sequences. Germline values: CDR1 SGHTA, CDR2 FQGNSA. The CDR3 consists of 15 residues. Findings of the study overall: Expanded clones of NKG2C+ T cells had an unclear HCMV specificity.

The sample was blood T cells: a sorted CD56 or NKG2C T cell subset, CD4+ or CD8+ T cells, or bulk PBMC T cells (not recorded which). The J gene is TRBJ2-2, the V gene TRBV7-2; TCRdb indicates TRBD1, and absent DNA this call remains unverified. This sequence was found in a man younger than 35 in good health. This CDR3 reads CASSSSGQGSGELFF. Full variable domain (remainder filled in from reference TRBV7-2 and TRBJ2-2): GAGVSQSPSNKVTEKGKDVELRCDPISGHTALYWYRQSLGQGLEFLIYFQGNSAPDKSGLPSDRFSAERTGGSVSTLTIQRTQQEDSAVYLCASSSSGQGSGELFFGEGSRLTVL.